The 10 T cell receptor beta chains presented below share a single source sample, sequenced in a study of blood T cell repertoires in COVID-19. Using immunoSEQ multiplex PCR, the repertoire was profiled, and TCRdb retains in-frame clones only, with some absent. Among around 170,000 clones listed, about 88% were seen once. The sequencing sample was made of peripheral blood. The origin of the receptors is a man in his sixties with acute or convalescent COVID-19.

The chain links TRBV7-8 to TRBJ2-2, with D possibly being TRBD1 (5 bases). V lost 5 bases and J lost 4, with 11 bases in between. The CDR3 runs 14 residues. The germline V gene has CDR1 SGHVS and CDR2 FQNEAQ. The CDR3 protein is CASSSRVGTGELFF. The CDR3 DNA reads as TGTGCCAGCAGCAGCAGGGTCGGCACCGGGGAGCTGTTTTTT. Combining the CDR3 with reference TRBV7-8 and TRBJ2-2 gives the whole variable domain GAGVSQSPRYKVAKRGQDVALRCDPISGHVSLFWYQQALGQGPEFLTYFQNEAQLDKSGLPSDRFFAERPEGSVSTLKIQRTQQEDSAVYLCASSSRVGTGELFFGEGSRLTVL.

This clone turned up a few times. V usage is TRBV7-2 and J usage is TRBJ2-2; D is unresolved. Germline V gene data show CDR1 as SGHTA and CDR2 as FQGNSA. With 3 bases removed from V and 6 bases from J, the gap between germline ends came to 8 bases. This CDR3 has 13 amino acids. The chain's CDR3 is CASSFSPPGELFF. Written as DNA, the CDR3 is TGTGCCAGCAGCTTCTCTCCCCCCGGGGAGCTGTTTTTT.

A few counts support this clone. The V gene is TRBV19, the J gene TRBJ1-1, with 7 bases lining up with TRBD1. The CDR3 loop spans 13 amino acids. Germline CDR1 LNHDA, CDR2 SQIVND (reference sequence). V gave up 4 bases and J gave up 1 base; unmatched junction bases: 0. The CDR3 reads CASSTGGNTEAFF. The CDR3 nucleotides read TGTGCCAGTAGTACAGGGGGGAACACTGAAGCTTTCTTT.

This CDR3 is CASSFTSGSTGELFF. The CDR3 nucleotides are TGTGCCAGCAGCTTTACTAGCGGGAGCACCGGGGAGCTGTTTTTT. The rearrangement joins TRBV7-2 to TRBJ2-2; TRBD2 aligns across 11 bases. V was pared by 3 bases and J by 4 bases, with 1 base of the junction left unmatched. The CDR3 consists of 15 residues. Germline V CDR1 and CDR2: SGHTA, FQGNSA. Full variable domain (remainder filled in from reference TRBV7-2 and TRBJ2-2): GAGVSQSPSNKVTEKGKDVELRCDPISGHTALYWYRQSLGQGLEFLIYFQGNSAPDKSGLPSDRFSAERTGGSVSTLTIQRTQQEDSAVYLCASSFTSGSTGELFFGEGSRLTVL.

The chain is built from TRBV15 and TRBJ1-4, with 7 bases identical to TRBD1. V was pared by 9 bases and J by 4 bases, with 8 bases of the junction left unmatched. Germline CDR1 is LNHNV and CDR2 is YYDKDF (reference sequence). This CDR3 is built from 14 residues. The CDR3 nucleotides read TGTGCCACAAACACGGGACAGATTAATGAAAAACTGTTTTTT. Amino acid sequence: CATNTGQINEKLFF.

V usage is TRBV2 and J usage is TRBJ2-3, with 7 bases lining up with TRBD2. The CDR3 is 14 residues long. From germline, CDR1 is SNHLY and CDR2 FYNNEI. Trimming cost V 7 bases and J 4 bases; bases outside gene matches: 8. The CDR3 is CASNGGGPPDTQYF. CDR3 nucleotides: TGTGCCAGCAACGGGGGAGGGCCCCCAGATACGCAGTATTTT.

This clone showed up just once. A junction end diverges from the germline sequence, so it may reflect a read error. The chain uses TRBV5-1 and TRBJ1-6, with D perhaps TRBD1 (5 bases). The germline V gene has CDR1 SGHRS and CDR2 YFSETQ. There are 12 residues in the CDR3. The CDR3 bases are TGCGCCACCATTTATGGAGGCGGGACCCACTGTTTT. Its protein is CATIYGGGTHCF.

V is TRBV6-1 and J is TRBJ2-7; tentatively, D is TRBD2 (6 bases). The germline V and J ends were trimmed by 2 bases and 12 bases, with 17 bases remaining between them. CDR3 length: 13 residues. CDR1 is MNHNS and CDR2 is SASEGT in the germline V gene. CDR3 region: CASSERSGLYLYF. The CDR3 DNA is TGTGCCAGCAGTGAACGCAGCGGGCTATATTTGTACTTC.

The CDR3, as DNA: TGTGCCAGTAGTATAGTGACTAGCGGGTACACAGATACGCAGTATTTT. It yields the protein CASSIVTSGYTDTQYF. The V and J genes are TRBV19 and TRBJ2-3; 10 bases are shared with TRBD2. With 1 base clipped from V and 2 bases from J, the junction kept 3 bases outside the gene matches. Per the germline V gene, CDR1 is LNHDA and CDR2 is SQIVND (reference sequence). The CDR3 spans 16 residues.

This rearrangement joins TRBV10-1 to TRBJ2-3, with 9 bases aligning to TRBD2. This CDR3 comprises 15 residues. Per germline, CDR1 WNHNN and CDR2 SYGVQD (reference sequence). V lost 4 bases to trimming and J lost 4 bases; unmatched junction nucleotides: 6. CDR3 in amino acids: CASSGDSGGADTQYF. The CDR3 DNA is TGCGCCAGCAGTGGGGATAGCGGGGGCGCAGATACGCAGTATTTT.